Presented here are 20 T cell receptor beta chains from one specimen sequenced in a study of CD4 T cells in relation to SARS-CoV-2 and coronaviruses. The unexposed donors gave CD4+ T cells in about 2011-2019, prior to COVID-19. The cells were cultured for around ten days before CD4+ T cells were isolated. No cognate antigen is known for these TCRs. The protocol was immunoSEQ multiplex PCR, while the TCRdb copy is restricted to in-frame clones and leaves out a portion. The profile shows some 20,000 clones, around 73% of them singletons. What was sequenced was CD4+ T cells from PBMCs, cultured in vitro. The receptor set was obtained from a human donor in good health.

The J gene is TRBJ2-3, the V gene TRBV7-8; 7 positions match TRBD2. Germline CDR1 reads SGHVS; CDR2 reads FQNEAQ. J lost 2 bases, V lost 1 base, and 3 bases had no gene match. CDR3 length: 15 amino acids. CDR3 DNA sequence: TGTGCCAGCAGCTTAGGAGCGGGAAACACAGATACGCAGTATTTT. Amino acids: CASSLGAGNTDTQYF.

This chain uses TRBV19 with TRBJ2-7; D unclear. The CDR3 loop spans 14 amino acids. V dropped 4 bases and J dropped 0 bases, with 10 bases sitting between them. Per the germline V gene, CDR1 is LNHDA and CDR2 is SQIVND (reference sequence). DNA for the CDR3: TGTGCCAGTAGTAAGGTTGGGAACTCCTACGAGCAGTACTTC. It codes for CASSKVGNSYEQYF.

The chain is built from TRBV5-6 and TRBJ2-7; possibly TRBD1 for D (6 bases). CDR3 length: 13 residues. V was cut by 4 bases and J by 4 bases, with 12 bases left in between. The germline V gene encodes CDR1 SGHDT and CDR2 YYEEEE. CDR3 nucleotide sequence: TGTGCCAGCAGCGAGGACAGTGAATACGAGCAGTACTTC. Protein: CASSEDSEYEQYF.

The V and J genes are TRBV5-4 and TRBJ2-7; 8 bases agree with TRBD1. There are 16 residues in the CDR3. J lost 3 bases, V lost 4 bases, and 12 bases had no gene match. Germline V gene data show CDR1 as SGHNT and CDR2 as YYREEE (reference sequence). In DNA, the CDR3 is TGTGCCAGCAGCGCGTTTAGGCAGGGGGCCTTCTACGAGCAGTACTTC. The encoded protein is CASSAFRQGAFYEQYF.

The sample holds one count of this clone. The V call is TRBV24-1, the J call TRBJ2-3; TRBD1 agrees at 9 bases. This CDR3 contains 15 residues. Germline assignment: CDR1 KGHDR and CDR2 SFDVKD. With V trimmed by 4 bases and J by 7 bases, 8 bases remained unmatched. The chain's CDR3 is CATSDGGQGLNTQYF. The CDR3 DNA reads TGTGCCACCAGTGACGGAGGACAGGGGCTTAATACGCAGTATTTT.

The J gene is TRBJ1-4, the V gene TRBV15; D ambiguous. Looked up from germline, CDR1 is LNHNV and CDR2 is YYDKDF (reference sequence). The CDR3 consists of 14 residues. V was trimmed by 3 bases and J by 5 bases, leaving 10 bases between them. The CDR3 nucleotides are TGTGCCACCAGCAGCTCCAGGCGAAATGAAAAACTGTTTTTT. Translating it yields CATSSSRRNEKLFF.

The chain is built from TRBV7-2 and TRBJ1-2; D possibly corresponds to TRBD1 (6 bases). CDR3 length: 15 amino acids. Germline CDR1 and CDR2: SGHTA and FQGNSA. V dropped 5 bases and J dropped 4 bases, with 17 bases sitting between them. The CDR3 DNA is TGTGCCAGCAGCCCAAACGGCGGGGGCGCCTATGGCTACACCTTC. This encodes CASSPNGGGAYGYTF.

V usage is TRBV5-1 and J usage is TRBJ1-1, with 9 positions matching TRBD1. The CDR3 totals 17 residues. Germline values: CDR1 SGHRS, CDR2 YFSETQ. J lost 0 bases, V lost 4 bases, and 10 bases had no gene match. The CDR3 sequence is CASSPGTGMGLNTEAFF. The CDR3 DNA reads as TGCGCCAGCAGCCCGGGGACAGGGATGGGTTTGAACACTGAAGCTTTCTTT.

V gene TRBV3-1 (or the pseudogene TRBV3-2) combines with J gene TRBJ1-1, with D perhaps matching TRBD1 (6 bases). The CDR3 extends over 13 amino acids. Germline CDR1 and CDR2: LGHDT and YNNKEL (reference sequence). The V and J ends lost 4 bases and 1 base respectively, with 7 bases between them. Here the CDR3 reads CASSRGQNTEAFF. The CDR3 DNA reads TGTGCCAGCAGCCGGGGGCAGAACACTGAAGCTTTCTTT.

The genes are TRBV5-5 and TRBJ1-1; D remains ambiguous. The CDR3 totals 16 residues. Trimming took off 2 bases at V and 6 bases at J, with 20 bases between the two ends. Germline lookup yields CDR1 SGHKS and CDR2 YYEKEE (reference sequence). CDR3 sequence reads: CASSFHTLELSPEAFF. The CDR3 coding sequence is TGTGCCAGCAGCTTCCATACACTGGAGCTGTCCCCTGAAGCTTTCTTT.

This rearrangement joins TRBV28 to TRBJ2-1, with 8 positions matching TRBD2. Trimming cost V 8 bases and J 9 bases; bases outside gene matches: 6. The CDR3 covers 12 residues. Germline CDR1 and CDR2: MDHEN and SYDVKM. CDR3 amino acids: CASGIAGFEQFF. The CDR3 bases are TGTGCCAGCGGTATAGCGGGATTTGAGCAGTTCTTC.

The CDR3 loop is CAIRSGTGTDTQYF. CDR3 sequence (DNA): TGTGCCATCAGGAGCGGCACGGGCACAGATACGCAGTATTTT. This chain joins TRBV10-3 and TRBJ2-3, with D maybe TRBD2 (5 bases). Germline CDR1 is ENHRY and CDR2 is SYGVKD. Trimming took 6 bases from V and 1 from J, leaving 11 bases between them. This CDR3 is 14 amino acids long.

CDR3 nucleotides: TGTGCCAGTAGTATAGTCCCCTCCAACACCGGGGAGCTGTTTTTT. This sequence encodes CASSIVPSNTGELFF. The genes are TRBV19 and TRBJ2-2, with D unresolved. Germline-derived CDR1 and CDR2 are LNHDA and SQIVND (reference sequence). This CDR3 is 15 amino acids long. V was clipped by 1 base and J by 2 bases, with 8 bases between them. Full variable domain (missing parts from reference TRBV19 and TRBJ2-2): DGGITQSPKYLFRKEGQNVTLSCEQNLNHDAMYWYRQDPGQGLRLIYYSQIVNDFQKGDIAEGYSVSREKKESFPLTVTSAQKNPTAFYLCASSIVPSNTGELFFGEGSRLTVL.

V and J are TRBV18 and TRBJ2-6, with D hard to call. The V end lost 4 bases, the J end lost 0 bases, and 7 bases lay between the germline ends. Germline assignment: CDR1 KGHSH and CDR2 LQKENI. This CDR3 has 15 residues. For the CDR3, the DNA is TGTGCCAGCTCACAAACAAACTCTGGGGCCAACGTCCTGACTTTC. Translation: CASSQTNSGANVLTF.

V and J are TRBV4-1 and TRBJ1-1; 9 bases match TRBD1. The CDR3 consists of 15 residues. Germline lookup yields CDR1 MGHRA and CDR2 YSYEKL. J gave up 11 bases and V 0 bases, and 10 bases lay outside the gene matches. The CDR3 region is CASSQEGGQGVSAFF. CDR3 sequence (DNA): TGCGCCAGCAGCCAAGAAGGGGGACAGGGAGTGAGTGCTTTCTTT.

J is TRBJ2-5 and V is TRBV5-4; tentatively, D is TRBD1 or TRBD2 (6 bases each). The CDR3 runs 11 residues. The germline V gene encodes CDR1 SGHNT and CDR2 YYREEE (reference sequence). Trimming took off 5 bases at V and 5 bases at J, with 7 bases between the two ends. The CDR3 sequence is CASRGGETQYF. In nucleotides, the CDR3 is TGTGCCAGCAGAGGGGGGGAGACCCAGTACTTC.

The count of this clone is one. Sequence at one end of the junction differs from germline and may be a read error. V and J are TRBV3-1 (or the pseudogene TRBV3-2) and TRBJ1-2, with 7 positions matching TRBD1. The germline V gene encodes CDR1 LGHDT and CDR2 YNNKEL (reference sequence). This CDR3 comprises 12 residues. CDR3 sequence reads: CASSQGDSRHSF. CDR3 DNA sequence: TGTGCCAGCAGCCAAGGGGACAGCCGACATTCCTTC.

This clone has more than one count but fewer than ten. CDR3 residues: CAWSGRRNTEAFF. DNA of the CDR3: TGTGCCTGGAGTGGCAGGCGGAACACTGAAGCTTTCTTT. The rearrangement uses TRBV30 and TRBJ1-1; D ambiguous. Germline V gives CDR1 GTSNPN, CDR2 SVGIG (reference sequence). CDR3 length equals 13 residues. V was cut by 1 base and J by 1 base, with 7 bases left in between.

This sequence joins TRBV5-5 and TRBJ2-3, with 9 bases aligning to TRBD2. The germline CDR1 and CDR2 sequences are SGHKS and YYEKEE (reference sequence). The CDR3 consists of 16 residues. The V segment lost 4 bases and the J segment 11 bases; nucleotides outside the gene matches: 17. CDR3 region: CASSPEMPTSGYKQYF. The CDR3 DNA is TGTGCCAGCAGCCCCGAAATGCCGACTAGCGGATATAAGCAGTATTTT.

The chain has TRBV30 and TRBJ2-7; D is perhaps TRBD2 (5 bases). V was trimmed by 0 bases and J by 3 bases, leaving 6 bases between them. This CDR3 comprises 12 residues. Germline CDR1 reads GTSNPN; CDR2 reads SVGIG (reference sequence). CDR3 region: CAWSVGSYEQYF. As DNA, the CDR3 is TGTGCCTGGAGTGTGGGGAGCTACGAGCAGTACTTC.